The clone carrying this TCR beta chain has at least ten counts. Its antigen remains unknown. Template switching created a universal primer site, and the cDNA included unique molecular identifiers. A single record per CDR3 protein comes from TCRdb applying MiXCR to the 5' RACE reads. The sample gives about 240,000 distinct CDR3 sequences, more than 9.5% of which show up once; 4% to 5% is in the top ten. This record belongs to a study of identical twins. Study-wide results and caveats: Excess sharing by twins proved weaker in beta out-of-frame sequences. Models predicted less out-of-frame TCR alpha sharing in monozygotic twins than was found.

Separately, the same data were catalogued under a study of yellow fever vaccine responses in identical twins.

The sample consisted of memory (CD45RO+) T cells sorted from blood. The clonotype originates from a woman aged 18-35 years in good health.

The CDR3 reads CASSQESRQNYGYTF. CDR3 bases: TGCGCCAGCAGCCAAGAGTCTCGACAGAACTATGGCTACACCTTC. The chain uses TRBV4-1 and TRBJ1-2; D may be TRBD1 (5 bases). Trimming pared 0 bases from V and 2 bases from J, leaving 10 bases between. The CDR3 totals 15 residues. Germline V gene data show CDR1 as MGHRA and CDR2 as YSYEKL.